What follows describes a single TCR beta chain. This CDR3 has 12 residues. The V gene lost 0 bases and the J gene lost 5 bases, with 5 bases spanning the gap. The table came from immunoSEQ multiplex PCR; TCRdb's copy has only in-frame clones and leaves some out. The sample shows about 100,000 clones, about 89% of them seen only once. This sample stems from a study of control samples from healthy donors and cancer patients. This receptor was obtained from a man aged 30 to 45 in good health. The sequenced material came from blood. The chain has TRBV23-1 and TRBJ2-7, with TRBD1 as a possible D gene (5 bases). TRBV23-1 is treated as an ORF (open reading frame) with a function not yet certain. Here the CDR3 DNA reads TGCGCCAGCAGTCAATCAGGGGACGAGCAGTACGTC. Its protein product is CASSQSGDEQYV.